Listed below are T cell receptor beta chains from one sample, sequenced in a study of cytomegalovirus exposure and HLA in healthy donors. Assay used: immunoSEQ multiplex PCR; TCRdb lists only in-frame clones, some missing. The table shows fewer than 250,000 clones, with over 60% occurring only once. Sequencing was carried out using PBMCs. Every receptor here comes from a woman aged 40 to 50 in good health and CMV-seronegative. Each CDR3 is given with its conserved first and last residue. The order of the fields is J gene, V gene, D gene, clone size, CDR3 protein, CDR3 DNA. The D gene is left open where the match is weak. Not every row has a clone size; where given, it reads once, few, many or a size class.

>TRBJ1-5|TRBV13|NA|NA
CASSLQGIRQPQHF
TGTGCCAGCAGCTTGCAGGGTATCCGTCAGCCCCAGCATTTT
>TRBJ2-7|TRBV5-1|TRBD1|NA
CASSHSGTGDEQYF
TGCGCCAGCAGCCACTCCGGGACAGGGGACGAGCAGTACTTC
>TRBJ1-2|TRBV5-1|NA|NA
CASKQGTNLDYGYTF
TGCGCCAGCAAACAGGGCACCAACCTTGACTATGGCTACACCTTC
>TRBJ2-7|TRBV2|TRBD1|NA
CASRGRGEQYF
TGTGCCAGCAGAGGCAGGGGGGAGCAGTACTTC
>TRBJ2-2|TRBV11-2|TRBD1|NA
CASSSGRGQVNTGELFF
TGTGCCAGCAGCTCGGGGCGGGGACAGGTGAACACCGGGGAGCTGTTTTTT
>TRBJ1-2|TRBV19|TRBD1|NA
CASRGLNLYGYTF
TGTGCCAGCAGGGGGCTTAACCTTTATGGCTACACCTTC
>TRBJ2-3|TRBV6-5|NA|NA
CASSWRGPDTQYF
TGTGCCAGCAGTTGGAGGGGGCCGGATACGCAGTATTTT
>TRBJ2-3|TRBV11-3|TRBD2|NA
CASSLVGLAGGPGTDTQYF
TGTGCCAGCAGCTTAGTTGGCCTAGCGGGAGGGCCGGGCACAGATACGCAGTATTTT
>TRBJ2-6|TRBV19|TRBD2|NA
CASSSATSGAHSGANVLTF
TGTGCCAGTAGTTCCGCGACTAGCGGAGCCCACTCTGGGGCCAACGTCCTGACTTTC
>TRBJ2-1|TRBV15|TRBD2|NA
CATSSLGGAGDNEQFF
TGTGCCACCAGCAGCCTGGGAGGGGCAGGAGACAATGAGCAGTTCTTC
>TRBJ2-5|TRBV5-1|TRBD1|NA
CASSFQIQGVQETQYF
TGCGCCAGCAGCTTTCAAATACAGGGGGTTCAAGAGACCCAGTACTTC
>TRBJ1-1|TRBV2|NA|NA
CASSDRTYTEAFF
TGTGCCAGCAGCGACAGGACATACACTGAAGCTTTCTTT
>TRBJ1-1|TRBV7-9|TRBD1|few
CASSFARDSEAFF
TGTGCCAGCAGCTTTGCCCGGGACAGTGAAGCTTTCTTT
>TRBJ1-4|TRBV11-1|NA|NA
CASSPADLGRNEKLFF
TGTGCCAGCAGCCCAGCAGATTTGGGGAGGAATGAAAAACTGTTTTTT
>TRBJ2-3|TRBV4-1|TRBD2|NA
CASSQEGTSGSSDTQYF
TGCGCCAGCAGCCAAGAAGGGACTAGCGGGAGCTCAGATACGCAGTATTTT
>TRBJ2-3|TRBV9|TRBD2|NA
CASSVKRERADTQYF
TGTGCCAGCAGCGTGAAGCGGGAGCGGGCAGATACGCAGTATTTT
>TRBJ1-3|TRBV19|NA|NA
CASSIVGGGNTIYF
TGTGCCAGTAGTATAGTTGGGGGCGGAAACACCATATATTTT
>TRBJ2-7|TRBV10-3|NA|few
CAISEPRTVYEQYF
TGTGCCATCAGTGAGCCTCGGACAGTCTACGAGCAGTACTTC
>TRBJ1-1|TRBV7-2|NA|NA
CASSLAPTGGSGAFF
TGTGCCAGCAGCTTAGCGCCCACTGGGGGCTCGGGGGCTTTCTTT
>TRBJ1-1|TRBV7-2|NA|NA
CASSLAGDTEAFF
TGTGCCAGCAGCTTAGCCGGGGACACTGAAGCTTTCTTT
>TRBJ1-4|TRBV18|NA|few
CASSRSGVPNEKLFF
TGTGCCAGCTCAAGATCAGGGGTCCCCAATGAAAAACTGTTTTTT